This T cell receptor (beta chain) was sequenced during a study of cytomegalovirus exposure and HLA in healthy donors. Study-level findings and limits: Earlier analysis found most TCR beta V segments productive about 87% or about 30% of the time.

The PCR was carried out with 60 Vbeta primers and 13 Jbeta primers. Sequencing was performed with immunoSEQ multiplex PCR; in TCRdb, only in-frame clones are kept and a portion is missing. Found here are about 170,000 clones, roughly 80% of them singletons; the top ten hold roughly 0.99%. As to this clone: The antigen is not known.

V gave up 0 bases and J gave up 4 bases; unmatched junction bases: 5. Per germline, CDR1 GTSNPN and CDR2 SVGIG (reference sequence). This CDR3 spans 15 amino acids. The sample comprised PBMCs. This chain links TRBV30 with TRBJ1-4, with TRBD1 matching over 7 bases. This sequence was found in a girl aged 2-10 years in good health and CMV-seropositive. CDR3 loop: CAWSVFGDSNEKLFF. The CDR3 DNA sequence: TGTGCCTGGAGTGTTTTTGGGGACAGTAATGAAAAACTGTTTTTT.